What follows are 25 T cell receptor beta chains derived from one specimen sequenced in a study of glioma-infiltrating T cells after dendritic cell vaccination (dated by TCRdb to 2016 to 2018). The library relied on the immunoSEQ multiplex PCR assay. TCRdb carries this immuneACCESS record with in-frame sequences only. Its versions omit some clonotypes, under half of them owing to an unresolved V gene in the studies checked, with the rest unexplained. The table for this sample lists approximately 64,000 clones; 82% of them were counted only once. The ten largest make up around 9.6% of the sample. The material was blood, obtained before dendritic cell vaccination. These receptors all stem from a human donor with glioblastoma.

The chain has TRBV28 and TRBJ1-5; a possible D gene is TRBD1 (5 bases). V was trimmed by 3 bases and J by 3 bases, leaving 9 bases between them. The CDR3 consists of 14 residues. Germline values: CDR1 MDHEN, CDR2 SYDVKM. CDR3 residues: CASSLDKFNQPQHF. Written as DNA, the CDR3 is TGTGCCAGCAGTTTGGACAAGTTCAATCAGCCCCAGCATTTT.

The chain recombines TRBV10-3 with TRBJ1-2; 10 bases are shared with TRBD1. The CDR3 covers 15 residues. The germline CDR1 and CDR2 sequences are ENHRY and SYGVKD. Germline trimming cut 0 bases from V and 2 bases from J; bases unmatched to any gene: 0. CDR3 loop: CAISESGQGNYGYTF. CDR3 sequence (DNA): TGTGCCATCAGTGAGTCGGGACAGGGGAACTATGGCTACACCTTC.

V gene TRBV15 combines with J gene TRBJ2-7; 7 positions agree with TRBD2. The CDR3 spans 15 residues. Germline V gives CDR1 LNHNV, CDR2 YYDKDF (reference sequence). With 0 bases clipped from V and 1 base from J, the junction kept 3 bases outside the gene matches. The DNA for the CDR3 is TGTGCCACCAGCAGAGAGACTAGCCCTTCCTACGAGCAGTACTTC. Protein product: CATSRETSPSYEQYF.

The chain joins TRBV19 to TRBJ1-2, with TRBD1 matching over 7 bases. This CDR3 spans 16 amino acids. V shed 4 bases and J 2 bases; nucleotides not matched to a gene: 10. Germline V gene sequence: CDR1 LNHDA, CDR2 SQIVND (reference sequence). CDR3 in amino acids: CASSTRTGSENYGYTF. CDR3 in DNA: TGTGCCAGTAGTACCCGGACAGGATCAGAAAACTATGGCTACACCTTC.

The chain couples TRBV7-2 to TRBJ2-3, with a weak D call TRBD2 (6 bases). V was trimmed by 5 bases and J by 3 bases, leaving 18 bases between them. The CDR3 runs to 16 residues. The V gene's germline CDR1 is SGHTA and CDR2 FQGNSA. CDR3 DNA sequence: TGTGCCAGCAGCGGGCGCCGGGGGTTCGGGACAGATACGCAGTATTTT. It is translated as CASSGRRGFGTDTQYF.

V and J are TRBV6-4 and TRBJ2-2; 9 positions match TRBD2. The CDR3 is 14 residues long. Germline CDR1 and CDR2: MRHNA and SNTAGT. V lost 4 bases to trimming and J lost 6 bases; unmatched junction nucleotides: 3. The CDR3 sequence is CASSGSGGSGELFF. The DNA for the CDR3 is TGTGCCAGCAGTGGTAGCGGGGGATCCGGGGAGCTGTTTTTT.

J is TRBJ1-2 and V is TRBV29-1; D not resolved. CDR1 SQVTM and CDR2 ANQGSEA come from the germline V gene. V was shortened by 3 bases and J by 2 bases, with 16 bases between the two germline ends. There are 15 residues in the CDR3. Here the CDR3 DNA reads TGCAGCGTTGAGGAAGGAGGAGGACGAAACTATGGCTACACCTTC. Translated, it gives CSVEEGGGRNYGYTF.

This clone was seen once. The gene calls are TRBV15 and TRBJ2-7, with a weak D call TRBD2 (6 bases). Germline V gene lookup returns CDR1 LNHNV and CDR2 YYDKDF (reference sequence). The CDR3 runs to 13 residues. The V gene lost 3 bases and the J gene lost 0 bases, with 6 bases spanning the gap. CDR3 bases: TGTGCCACCAGCAGGGAGGGCTCCTACGAGCAGTACTTC. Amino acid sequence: CATSREGSYEQYF.

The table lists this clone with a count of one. CDR3 sequence (DNA): TGTGCCAGCCGTCCGGGATGGGGTTCACCCCTCCACTTT. This encodes CASRPGWGSPLHF. V gene TRBV27 combines with J gene TRBJ1-6; D is unclear. With 8 bases removed from V and 9 bases from J, the gap between germline ends came to 14 bases. This CDR3 has 13 amino acids. Germline CDR1 MNHEY, CDR2 SMNVEV (reference sequence).

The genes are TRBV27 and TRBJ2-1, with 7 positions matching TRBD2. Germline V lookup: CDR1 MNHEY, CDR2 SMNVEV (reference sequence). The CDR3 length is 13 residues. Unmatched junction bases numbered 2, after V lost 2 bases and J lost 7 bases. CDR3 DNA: TGTGCCAGCAGTTTAAGCGGGGCTAATGAGCAGTTCTTC. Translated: CASSLSGANEQFF.

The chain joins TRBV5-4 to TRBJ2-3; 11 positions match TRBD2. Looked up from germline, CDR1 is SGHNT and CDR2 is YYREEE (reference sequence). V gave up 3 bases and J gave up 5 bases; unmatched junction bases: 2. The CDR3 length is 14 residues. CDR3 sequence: CASSSTSGVDTQYF. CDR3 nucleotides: TGTGCCAGCAGCTCGACTAGCGGGGTAGATACGCAGTATTTT. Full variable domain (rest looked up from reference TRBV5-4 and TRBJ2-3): ETGVTQSPTHLIKTRGQQVTLRCSSQSGHNTVSWYQQALGQGPQFIFQYYREEENGRGNFPPRFSGLQFPNYSSELNVNALELDDSALYLCASSSTSGVDTQYFGPGTRLTVL.

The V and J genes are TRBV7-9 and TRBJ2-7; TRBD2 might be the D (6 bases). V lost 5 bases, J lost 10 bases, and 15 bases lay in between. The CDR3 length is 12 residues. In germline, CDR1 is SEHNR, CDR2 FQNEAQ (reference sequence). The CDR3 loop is CASSPGTPEQYF. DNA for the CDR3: TGTGCCAGCAGCCCCGGGACTCCGGAACAGTACTTC.

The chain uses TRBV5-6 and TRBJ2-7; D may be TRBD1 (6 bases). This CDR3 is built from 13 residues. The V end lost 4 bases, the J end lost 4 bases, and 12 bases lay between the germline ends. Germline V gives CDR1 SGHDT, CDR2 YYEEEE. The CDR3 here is CASSQDSRYEQYF. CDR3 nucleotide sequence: TGTGCCAGCAGCCAGGACAGCCGGTACGAGCAGTACTTC.

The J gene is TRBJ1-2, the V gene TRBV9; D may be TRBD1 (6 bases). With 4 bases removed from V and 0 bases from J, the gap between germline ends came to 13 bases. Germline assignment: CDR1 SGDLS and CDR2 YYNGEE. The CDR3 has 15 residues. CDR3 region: CASSISGASNYGYTF. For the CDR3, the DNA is TGTGCCAGCAGCATCTCAGGGGCCTCTAACTATGGCTACACCTTC.

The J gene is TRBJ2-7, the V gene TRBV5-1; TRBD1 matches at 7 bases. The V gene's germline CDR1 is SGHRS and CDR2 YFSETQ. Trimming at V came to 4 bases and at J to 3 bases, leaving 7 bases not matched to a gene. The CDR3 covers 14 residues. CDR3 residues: CASSRRQGDYEQYF. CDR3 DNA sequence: TGCGCCAGCAGCAGGAGACAGGGTGACTACGAGCAGTACTTC.

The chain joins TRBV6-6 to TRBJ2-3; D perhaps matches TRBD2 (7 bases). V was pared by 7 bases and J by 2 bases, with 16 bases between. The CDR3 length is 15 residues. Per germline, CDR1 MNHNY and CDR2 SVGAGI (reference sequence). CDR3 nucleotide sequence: TGTGCCAGCATTGGGAGGGGGTCTAACACAGATACGCAGTATTTT. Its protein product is CASIGRGSNTDTQYF.

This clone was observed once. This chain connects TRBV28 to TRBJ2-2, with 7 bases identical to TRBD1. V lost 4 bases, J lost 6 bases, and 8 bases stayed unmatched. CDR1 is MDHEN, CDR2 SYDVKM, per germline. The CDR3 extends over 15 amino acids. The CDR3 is CASSSGAQGAGELFF. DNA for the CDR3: TGTGCCAGCAGTTCCGGTGCCCAGGGGGCCGGGGAGCTGTTTTTT.

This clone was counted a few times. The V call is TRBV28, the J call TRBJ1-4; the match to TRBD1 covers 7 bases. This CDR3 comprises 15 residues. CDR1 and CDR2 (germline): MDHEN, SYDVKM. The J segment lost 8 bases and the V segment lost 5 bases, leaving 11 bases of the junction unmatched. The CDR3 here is CASSPMTGTREKLFF. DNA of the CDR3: TGTGCCAGCAGTCCGATGACAGGGACTCGGGAAAAACTGTTTTTT.

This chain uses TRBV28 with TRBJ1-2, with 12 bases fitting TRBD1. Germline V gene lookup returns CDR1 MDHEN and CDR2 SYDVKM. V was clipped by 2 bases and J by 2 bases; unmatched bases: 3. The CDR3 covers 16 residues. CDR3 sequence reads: CASSLGGQGANYGYTF. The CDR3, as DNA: TGTGCCAGCAGTTTAGGGGGACAGGGGGCCAACTATGGCTACACCTTC.

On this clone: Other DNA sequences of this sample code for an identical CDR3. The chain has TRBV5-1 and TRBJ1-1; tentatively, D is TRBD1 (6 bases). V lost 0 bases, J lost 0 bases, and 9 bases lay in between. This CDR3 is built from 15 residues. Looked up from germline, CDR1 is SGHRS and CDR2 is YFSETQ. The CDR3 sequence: CASSLGGGMNTEAFF. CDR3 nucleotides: TGCGCCAGCAGCTTGGGGGGGGGCATGAACACTGAAGCTTTCTTT.

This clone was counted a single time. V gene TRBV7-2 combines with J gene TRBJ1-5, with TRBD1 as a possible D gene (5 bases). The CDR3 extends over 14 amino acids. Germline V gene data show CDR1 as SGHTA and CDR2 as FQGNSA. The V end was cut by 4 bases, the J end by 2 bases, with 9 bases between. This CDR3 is CASSSWGGNQPQHF. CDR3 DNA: TGTGCCAGCAGCTCATGGGGCGGCAATCAGCCCCAGCATTTT.

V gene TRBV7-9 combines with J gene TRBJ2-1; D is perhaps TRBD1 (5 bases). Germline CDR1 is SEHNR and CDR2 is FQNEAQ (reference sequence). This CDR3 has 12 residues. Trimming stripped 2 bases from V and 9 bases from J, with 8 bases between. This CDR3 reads CASSLLGPEQFF. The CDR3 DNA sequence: TGTGCCAGCAGCTTACTGGGGCCTGAGCAGTTCTTC.

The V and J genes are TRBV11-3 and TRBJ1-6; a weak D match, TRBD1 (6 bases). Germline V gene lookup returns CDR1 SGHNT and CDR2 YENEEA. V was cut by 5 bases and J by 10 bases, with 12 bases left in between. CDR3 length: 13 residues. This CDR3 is CASSRTGNSPLHF. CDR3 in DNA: TGTGCCAGCAGCCGCACAGGGAACTCACCCCTCCACTTT.

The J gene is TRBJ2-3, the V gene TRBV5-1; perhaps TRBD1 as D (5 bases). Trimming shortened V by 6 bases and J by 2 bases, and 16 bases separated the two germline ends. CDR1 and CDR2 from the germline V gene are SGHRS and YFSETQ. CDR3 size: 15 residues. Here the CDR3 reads CASTRQGALTDTQYF. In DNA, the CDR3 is TGCGCCAGCACCCGGCAAGGGGCCCTCACAGATACGCAGTATTTT.

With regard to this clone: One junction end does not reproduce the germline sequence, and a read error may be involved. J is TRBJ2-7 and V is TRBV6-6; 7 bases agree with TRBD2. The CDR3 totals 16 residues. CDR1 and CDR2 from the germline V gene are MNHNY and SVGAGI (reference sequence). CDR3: CASTYLPAGISNEQYF. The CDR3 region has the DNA TGTGCCAGCACATATCTCCCAGCGGGGATCTCCAACGAGCAGTACTTC.